Each of the 2 T cell receptor beta chains below was sequenced from the same sample in a study of lymphopenia after photon versus proton radiotherapy. Generated by immunoSEQ multiplex PCR, the TCRdb table keeps only in-frame clones and is missing some. The repertoire consists of over 50,000 clones, with roughly 86% occurring once and the leading ten covering more than 2%. Material: peripheral blood, obtained from a patient treated with photon-based radiotherapy. The receptors were sampled from a middle-aged man with gastric cancer.

CDR3 in DNA: TGTGCCAGCAGCGGACAGGATACGAACACCGGGGAGCTGTTTTTT. Protein product: CASSGQDTNTGELFF. The V call is TRBV2, the J call TRBJ2-2; 7 bases are a match to TRBD1. Trimming took 6 bases from V and 0 from J; bases not matched to a gene: 4. The CDR3 length is 15 residues. Germline loops: CDR1 SNHLY, CDR2 FYNNEI.

The V call is TRBV2, the J call TRBJ1-4; D is perhaps TRBD1 (6 bases). Trimming took 7 bases from V and 2 from J, leaving 14 bases between them. Per germline, CDR1 SNHLY and CDR2 FYNNEI. The CDR3 loop spans 15 amino acids. The CDR3 loop is CASTGNRVTNEKLFF. CDR3 sequence (DNA): TGTGCCAGCACCGGAAACAGGGTCACTAATGAAAAACTGTTTTTT.